These 25 T cell receptor beta chains originate from one sample sequenced in a study of control samples from healthy donors and cancer patients. Measured with immunoSEQ multiplex PCR; TCRdb has only the in-frame clones, and not every one. Of 35,000 to 45,000 clones listed, around 93% are singletons. Sequencing was carried out using PBMCs. The origin of the receptors is a woman aged 35 to 49 with head and neck cancer.

This clone has only a few counts. The rearrangement uses TRBV5-6 and TRBJ1-2, with D unresolved. The germline V gene has CDR1 SGHDT and CDR2 YYEEEE. Between the trimmed V and J ends, which lost 4 bases and 1 base, there was a span of 5 bases. The CDR3 spans 12 residues. The CDR3 DNA follows: TGTGCCAGCAGCCAGCTTAACTATGGCTACACCTTC. Its protein is CASSQLNYGYTF.

The chain links TRBV29-1 to TRBJ1-4; 7 bases map to TRBD1. Germline trimming cut 7 bases from V and 8 bases from J; bases unmatched to any gene: 16. Germline values: CDR1 SQVTM, CDR2 ANQGSEA. The CDR3 length is 15 residues. CDR3 DNA sequence: TGCAGCGCTATGGACAGGCGGCCCGCGGGGGAAAAACTGTTTTTT. This codes for CSAMDRRPAGEKLFF.

The chain uses TRBV5-6 and TRBJ1-2; D not resolved. The CDR3 is made up of 12 amino acids. Germline-derived CDR1 and CDR2 are SGHDT and YYEEEE. V was clipped by 0 bases and J by 1 base, with 1 base between them. The CDR3 sequence is CASSLVNYGYTF. Written as DNA, the CDR3 is TGTGCCAGCAGCTTGGTTAACTATGGCTACACCTTC.

The gene calls are TRBV7-8 and TRBJ2-1, with 9 bases fitting TRBD1. Germline CDR1 and CDR2: SGHVS and FQNEAQ. The junction had 8 bases not matched to a gene; V was cut back by 1 base and J by 10 bases. This CDR3 contains 15 residues. The CDR3 is CASSLDGQGLMEQFF. CDR3 nucleotides: TGTGCCAGCAGCTTAGATGGACAGGGGCTAATGGAGCAGTTCTTC.

The CDR3 nucleotides are TGTGCCAGCCCCGTTGATGTTTGGGGGGACACCGGGGAGCTGTTTTTT. Translating it yields CASPVDVWGDTGELFF. V is TRBV7-9 and J is TRBJ2-2, with D possibly matching TRBD2 (6 bases). V dropped 8 bases and J dropped 3 bases, with 19 bases sitting between them. The length of the CDR3 is 16 residues. In germline, CDR1 is SEHNR, CDR2 FQNEAQ (reference sequence).

Concerning this clone itself: Other nucleotide sequences from this sample produce the same CDR3. The chain carries TRBV18 and TRBJ1-1; 8 bases match TRBD1. The CDR3 consists of 14 residues. Germline CDR1 KGHSH, CDR2 LQKENI. J lost 1 base, V lost 6 bases, and 4 bases had no gene match. The CDR3 here is CASSPTGENTEAFF. The CDR3 DNA sequence: TGTGCCAGCTCCCCGACAGGGGAGAACACTGAAGCTTTCTTT. The variable domain in full, with the rest retrieved from reference TRBV18 and TRBJ1-1, is NAGVMQNPRHLVRRRGQEARLRCSPMKGHSHVYWYRQLPEEGLKFMVYLQKENIIDESGMPKERFSAEFPKEGPSILRIQQVVRGDSAAYFCASSPTGENTEAFFGQGTRLTVV.

The chain couples TRBV6-1 to TRBJ2-5; TRBD1 matches 7 bases. Losses at the gene ends were 1 base for V and 1 base for J; bases not matched to a gene: 0. Germline-derived CDR1 and CDR2 are MNHNS and SASEGT. The CDR3 spans 14 residues. CDR3 sequence: CASSEDRGQETQYF. In DNA, the CDR3 is TGTGCCAGCAGTGAAGACAGGGGCCAAGAGACCCAGTACTTC.

The rearrangement uses TRBV7-2 and TRBJ2-7; 7 bases fit TRBD1. Germline loops: CDR1 SGHTA, CDR2 FQGNSA. J gave up 6 bases and V 2 bases, and 10 bases lay outside the gene matches. This CDR3 contains 15 residues. The CDR3 protein is CASSLMDRMFPEQYF. Here the CDR3 DNA reads TGTGCCAGCAGCTTAATGGACAGGATGTTTCCCGAGCAGTACTTC.

The chain links TRBV5-6 to TRBJ2-1; 11 bases match TRBD2. The germline V gene has CDR1 SGHDT and CDR2 YYEEEE. This CDR3 has 16 residues. J was trimmed by 5 bases and V by 1 base; bases with no gene match: 5. CDR3 loop: CASSLLLAGEDNEQFF. The CDR3 DNA is TGTGCCAGCAGCTTGTTACTAGCGGGGGAGGACAATGAGCAGTTCTTC.

V usage is TRBV5-1 and J usage is TRBJ1-2; D is possibly TRBD1 (6 bases). With 4 bases removed from V and 14 bases from J, the gap between germline ends came to 18 bases. CDR1 and CDR2 (germline): SGHRS, YFSETQ. This CDR3 has 12 residues. CDR3 in amino acids: CASSIGGGGETF. In DNA, the CDR3 is TGCGCCAGCAGCATCGGAGGAGGGGGTGAGACCTTC. Complete variable domain (other parts from reference TRBV5-1 and TRBJ1-2): KAGVTQTPRYLIKTRGQQVTLSCSPISGHRSVSWYQQTPGQGLQFLFEYFSETQRNKGNFPGRFSGRQFSNSRSEMNVSTLELGDSALYLCASSIGGGGETFGSGTRLTVV.

The chain joins TRBV28 to TRBJ2-5, with D tentatively TRBD1 (5 bases). Between the trimmed V and J ends, which lost 8 bases and 5 bases, there was a span of 18 bases. Germline V gene data show CDR1 as MDHEN and CDR2 as SYDVKM. The CDR3 has 14 amino acids. The CDR3: CASLAPGLGETQYF. As DNA, the CDR3 is TGTGCCAGCCTCGCCCCAGGGTTAGGGGAGACCCAGTACTTC.

In this sample, this clone turned up a few times. This chain uses TRBV5-1 with TRBJ1-2; a possible D gene is TRBD1 (6 bases). This CDR3 has 13 residues. With 0 bases removed from V and 11 bases from J, the gap between germline ends came to 14 bases. The germline V gene encodes CDR1 SGHRS and CDR2 YFSETQ. The CDR3 region is CASSLDLRGRYTF. CDR3 coding DNA: TGCGCCAGCAGCTTGGACCTCAGGGGCCGTTACACCTTC.

V is TRBV19 and J is TRBJ1-2; 7 positions agree with TRBD1. V gave up 4 bases and J gave up 2 bases; unmatched junction bases: 4. In germline, CDR1 is LNHDA, CDR2 SQIVND (reference sequence). The CDR3 sequence is 14 residues long. CDR3 DNA: TGTGCCAGTAGTAGCCCGGGACAGAACTATGGCTACACCTTC. Translation: CASSSPGQNYGYTF.

This rearrangement joins TRBV7-9 to TRBJ1-2; no definite D call. The V end was cut by 1 base, the J end by 3 bases, with 6 bases between. Germline CDR1 SEHNR, CDR2 FQNEAQ (reference sequence). The CDR3 runs to 13 residues. The CDR3 nucleotides are TGTGCCAGCAGCTTAGGGGGTGACTATGGCTACACCTTC. Its protein is CASSLGGDYGYTF.

The chain's CDR3 is CASRFGPEAFF. DNA of the CDR3: TGTGCCAGCAGATTCGGACCTGAAGCTTTCTTT. The chain has TRBV11-2 and TRBJ1-1; unclear D gene. Germline V gene lookup returns CDR1 SGHAT and CDR2 FQNNGV. Trimming stripped 6 bases from V and 6 bases from J, with 8 bases between. The CDR3 spans 11 residues.

This clone was found once. The chain is built from TRBV5-1 and TRBJ2-1; no clear D. Germline lookup yields CDR1 SGHRS and CDR2 YFSETQ. Trimming stripped 0 bases from V and 4 bases from J, with 8 bases between. This CDR3 has 14 amino acids. As DNA, the CDR3 is TGCGCCAGCAGCTTGGAGCACGCATACAATGAGCAGTTCTTC. Translation gives CASSLEHAYNEQFF.

The gene calls are TRBV12-3 or TRBV12-4 and TRBJ2-1; D call uncertain. Trimming removed 6 bases from V and 5 bases from J, with 5 bases in between. The CDR3 totals 11 residues. CDR3: CASSHNNEQFF. CDR3 nucleotide sequence: TGTGCCAGCAGCCACAACAATGAGCAGTTCTTC.

The chain is built from TRBV7-3 and TRBJ2-1; 7 nucleotides agree with TRBD2. This CDR3 is 14 amino acids long. Germline V gene sequence: CDR1 SGHTA, CDR2 FQGTGA. Trimming cost V 4 bases and J 3 bases; bases outside gene matches: 3. CDR3 amino acids: CASSSSGRYNEQFF. The CDR3 bases are TGTGCCAGCAGCTCTAGCGGACGCTACAATGAGCAGTTCTTC.

The chain has TRBV6-1 and TRBJ2-3, with D unclear. CDR1 and CDR2 from the germline V gene are MNHNS and SASEGT. CDR3 length: 15 amino acids. V shed 2 bases and J shed 0 bases, with 9 bases lying between them. The CDR3 sequence is CASSESGRSTDTQYF. DNA for the CDR3: TGTGCCAGCAGTGAATCGGGTAGGAGCACAGATACGCAGTATTTT.

The V gene is TRBV4-2, the J gene TRBJ1-3; D not certain. Germline lookup yields CDR1 LGHNA and CDR2 YNFKEQ. CDR3 size: 15 residues. V was shortened by 0 bases and J by 0 bases, with 6 bases between the two germline ends. The CDR3 region has the DNA TGTGCCAGCAGCCAAGACGGGTTCTCTGGAAACACCATATATTTT. As protein: CASSQDGFSGNTIYF.

The chain employs TRBV4-1 and TRBJ1-3; possibly TRBD1 for D (6 bases). Germline CDR1 MGHRA, CDR2 YSYEKL. Trimming left V 4 bases short and J 4 bases short, with 11 bases between. The CDR3 runs to 14 residues. DNA of the CDR3: TGCGCCAGCAGCCCAGGGGTTTCGGGAAACACCATATATTTT. This gives the protein CASSPGVSGNTIYF.

The V and J genes are TRBV10-3 and TRBJ1-2; tentative D call: TRBD1 (5 bases). The CDR3 contains 16 residues. With 0 bases removed from V and 8 bases from J, the gap between germline ends came to 19 bases. Germline V gives CDR1 ENHRY, CDR2 SYGVKD. The CDR3 region has the DNA TGTGCCATCAGTGAGTCGGTCGACGCGCAGGGTTGGGGCTACACCTTC. Amino acids: CAISESVDAQGWGYTF.

This chain joins TRBV2 and TRBJ1-1; D remains unclear. CDR1 is SNHLY and CDR2 is FYNNEI in the germline V gene. V was trimmed by 4 bases and J by 1 base, leaving 10 bases between them. This CDR3 has 14 residues. The DNA for the CDR3 is TGTGCCAGCAGTGCCCGAGGCAGGAACACTGAAGCTTTCTTT. Its protein is CASSARGRNTEAFF.

The chain couples TRBV3-1 (or the pseudogene TRBV3-2) to TRBJ2-7; D perhaps matches TRBD2 (7 bases). Between the trimmed V and J ends, which lost 4 bases and 0 bases, there was a span of 16 bases. CDR3 size: 16 residues. Per germline, CDR1 LGHDT and CDR2 YNNKEL (reference sequence). CDR3: CASSPRGGGRSYEQYF. Written as DNA, the CDR3 is TGTGCCAGCAGCCCCCGAGGCGGGGGCCGCTCCTACGAGCAGTACTTC.

V gene TRBV7-9 combines with J gene TRBJ1-4; no clear D gene. Trimming cost V 1 base and J 5 bases, with 5 bases left between them. Germline values: CDR1 SEHNR, CDR2 FQNEAQ (reference sequence). The CDR3 consists of 13 residues. CDR3 sequence reads: CASSLVGNEKLFF. CDR3 in DNA: TGTGCCAGCAGCTTAGTTGGGAATGAAAAACTGTTTTTT.